Listed here is a single T cell receptor (beta chain). The antigen is undetermined. This sample includes further DNA sequences coding for the same CDR3. Generated by immunoSEQ multiplex PCR, the TCRdb table keeps only in-frame clones and is missing some. Of 65,000 to 75,000 clones in the sample, around 87% were seen once. The data are from a study of OX40 agonist ivuxolimab in advanced cancers. Across the whole study: Every 2 weeks, patients got intravenous ivuxolimab at one of six dose levels (0.01-10 mg/kg). Participants averaged approximately 60 years of age (range roughly 23 to 85) and were 82.7% male. Overall study findings and caveats: CD4+ and CD8+ blood T cells expanded clonally by week 6 at 0.1 to 3.0 mg/kg.

The CDR3 has 13 residues. The germline gives CDR1 SGHTA, CDR2 FQGNSA. The germline V and J ends were trimmed by 4 bases and 6 bases, with 9 bases remaining between them. The receptor's source is an adult with an advanced solid tumor such as melanoma, head and neck, liver or kidney cancer. V usage is TRBV7-2 and J usage is TRBJ2-2; D is undetermined. The specimen was CD4+ or CD8+ T cells sorted from blood, collected in a trial of the OX40 agonist ivuxolimab. This CDR3 is CASSSLRAGELFF. As DNA, the CDR3 is TGTGCCAGCAGCTCCCTGAGAGCCGGGGAGCTGTTTTTT.